The 5 T cell receptor beta chains listed next were all sequenced from one sample in a study of cytomegalovirus exposure and HLA in healthy donors (dated by TCRdb to about 2017). Libraries were made using the immunoSEQ multiplex PCR assay. Drawn from immuneACCESS, this table holds only the in-frame rearrangements with V and J called that TCRdb kept. Clones are partly lost; checked studies trace under half to an unresolved V gene and leave the rest unexplained. This sample is represented by about 79,000 clones; more than 85% of them were singletons. The ten largest clones represent 3% to 4.5% of the sample. Material for sequencing was PBMCs. These receptors all come from a woman aged 30 to 39 in good health and CMV-seronegative.

A few counts support this clone. Other nucleotide sequences in the sample specify the same CDR3. The genes are TRBV5-1 and TRBJ2-7, with TRBD1 matching over 9 bases. CDR1 and CDR2 from the germline V gene are SGHRS and YFSETQ. V lost 0 bases to trimming and J lost 4 bases; unmatched junction nucleotides: 5. The CDR3 totals 15 residues. CDR3 nucleotide sequence: TGCGCCAGCAGCTTGGACGGGACAGGGAAATACGAGCAGTACTTC. Translated: CASSLDGTGKYEQYF.

This chain connects TRBV7-9 to TRBJ1-4; TRBD1 might be the D (5 bases). CDR3 size: 16 residues. Deletions cut 5 bases from V and 5 bases from J, with 18 bases between. Germline CDR1 SEHNR, CDR2 FQNEAQ (reference sequence). The CDR3 region is CASSPAVGRGNEKLFF. The CDR3 DNA reads TGTGCCAGCAGCCCCGCGGTGGGGCGGGGAAATGAAAAACTGTTTTTT.

J is TRBJ1-2 and V is TRBV12-5; D ambiguous. Germline loops: CDR1 LGHNT, CDR2 FRNRAP. V was trimmed by 3 bases and J by 3 bases, leaving 8 bases between them. This CDR3 comprises 13 residues. CDR3 loop: CASGLEGYYGYTF. Written as DNA, the CDR3 is TGTGCTAGTGGTTTAGAGGGATACTATGGCTACACCTTC. Variable domain in full (rest from reference TRBV12-5 and TRBJ1-2): DARVTQTPRHKVTEMGQEVTMRCQPILGHNTVFWYRQTMMQGLELLAYFRNRAPLDDSGMPKDRFSAEMPDATLATLKIQPSEPRDSAVYFCASGLEGYYGYTFGSGTRLTVV.

The rearrangement uses TRBV27 and TRBJ2-3; possibly TRBD1 for D (6 bases). The CDR3 has 17 residues. Germline V gene data show CDR1 as MNHEY and CDR2 as SMNVEV (reference sequence). The ends were cut back, 2 bases at V and 6 bases at J, with 21 bases in the middle. The CDR3 DNA reads as TGTGCCAGCAGTTTAGGACGGACAGTTAGGGTTTTGGATACGCAGTATTTT. It translates to CASSLGRTVRVLDTQYF.

The chain is built from TRBV7-2 and TRBJ1-6; 7 nucleotides match TRBD1. Germline values: CDR1 SGHTA, CDR2 FQGNSA. V lost 5 bases, J lost 6 bases, and 4 bases stayed unmatched. This CDR3 region has 14 residues. The CDR3 is CASSDGTVNSPLHF. The DNA for the CDR3 is TGTGCCAGCAGCGACGGGACAGTTAATTCACCCCTCCACTTT.